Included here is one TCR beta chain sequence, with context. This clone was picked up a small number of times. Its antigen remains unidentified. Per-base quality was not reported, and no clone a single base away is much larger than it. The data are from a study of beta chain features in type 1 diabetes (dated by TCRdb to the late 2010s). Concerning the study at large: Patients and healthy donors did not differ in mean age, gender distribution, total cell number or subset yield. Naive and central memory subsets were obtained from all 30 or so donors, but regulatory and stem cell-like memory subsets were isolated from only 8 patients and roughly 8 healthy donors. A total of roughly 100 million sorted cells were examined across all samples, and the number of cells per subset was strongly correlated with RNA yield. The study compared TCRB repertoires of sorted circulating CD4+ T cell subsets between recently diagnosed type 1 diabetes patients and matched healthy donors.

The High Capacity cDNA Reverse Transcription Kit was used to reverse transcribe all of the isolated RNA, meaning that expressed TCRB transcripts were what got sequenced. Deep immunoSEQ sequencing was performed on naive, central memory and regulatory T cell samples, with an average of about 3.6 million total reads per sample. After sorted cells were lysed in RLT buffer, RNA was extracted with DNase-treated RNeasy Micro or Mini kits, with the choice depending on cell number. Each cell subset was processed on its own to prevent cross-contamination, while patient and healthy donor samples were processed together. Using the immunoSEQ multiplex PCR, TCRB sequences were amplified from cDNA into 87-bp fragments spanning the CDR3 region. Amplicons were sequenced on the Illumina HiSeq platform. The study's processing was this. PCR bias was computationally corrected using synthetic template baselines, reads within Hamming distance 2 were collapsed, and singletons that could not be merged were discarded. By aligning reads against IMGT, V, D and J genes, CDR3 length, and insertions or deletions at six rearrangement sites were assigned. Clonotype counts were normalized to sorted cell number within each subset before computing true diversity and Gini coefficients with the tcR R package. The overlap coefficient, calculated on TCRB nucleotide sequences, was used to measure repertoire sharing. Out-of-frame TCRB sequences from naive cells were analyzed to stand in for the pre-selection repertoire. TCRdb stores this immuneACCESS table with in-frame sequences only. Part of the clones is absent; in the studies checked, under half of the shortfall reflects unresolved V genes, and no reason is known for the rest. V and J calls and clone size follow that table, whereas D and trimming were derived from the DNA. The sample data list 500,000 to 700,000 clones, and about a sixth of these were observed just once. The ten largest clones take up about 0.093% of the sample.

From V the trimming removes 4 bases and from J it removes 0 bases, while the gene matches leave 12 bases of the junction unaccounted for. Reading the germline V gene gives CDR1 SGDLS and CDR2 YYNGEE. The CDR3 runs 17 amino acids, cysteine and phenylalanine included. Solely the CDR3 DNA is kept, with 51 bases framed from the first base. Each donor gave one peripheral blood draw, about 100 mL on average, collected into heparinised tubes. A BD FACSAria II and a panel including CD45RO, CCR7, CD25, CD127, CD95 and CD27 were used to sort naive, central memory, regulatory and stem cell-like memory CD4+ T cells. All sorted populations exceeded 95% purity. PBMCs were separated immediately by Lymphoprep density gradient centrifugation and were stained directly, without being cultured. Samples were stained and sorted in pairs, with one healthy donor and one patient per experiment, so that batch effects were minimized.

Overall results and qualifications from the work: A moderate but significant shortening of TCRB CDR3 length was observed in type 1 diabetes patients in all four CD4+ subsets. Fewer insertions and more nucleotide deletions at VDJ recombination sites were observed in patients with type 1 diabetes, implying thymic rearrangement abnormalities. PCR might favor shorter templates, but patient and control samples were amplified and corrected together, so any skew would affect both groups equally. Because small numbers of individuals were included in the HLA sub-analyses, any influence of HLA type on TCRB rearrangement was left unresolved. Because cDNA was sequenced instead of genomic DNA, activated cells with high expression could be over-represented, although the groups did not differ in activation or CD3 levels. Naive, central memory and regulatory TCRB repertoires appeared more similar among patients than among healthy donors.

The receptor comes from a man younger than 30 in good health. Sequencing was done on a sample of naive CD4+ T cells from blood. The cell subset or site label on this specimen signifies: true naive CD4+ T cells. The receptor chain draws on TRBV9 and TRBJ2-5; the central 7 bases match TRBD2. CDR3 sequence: CASSPSGAKPYQETQYF. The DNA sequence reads TGTGCCAGCAGCCCGAGCGGGGCCAAGCCGTACCAAGAGACCCAGTACTTC.